The following is a T cell receptor (beta chain) sequence with its context. From RNA transcripts, TCR beta CDR3 regions were amplified. The primer set for the first-round RT-PCR of the TCR CDR3 was HTBI. Each CDR3 protein is one row after TCRdb ran MiXCR on the multiplex PCR reads. This repertoire shows 450,000 to 550,000 distinct CDR3 sequences, approximately 24% found once; its top ten account for roughly 12%. Germline V CDR1 and CDR2: LGHNT, FRNRAP. The CDR3 sequence is 12 residues long. Trimming left V 5 bases short and J 5 bases short, with 9 bases between. Thyroid ultrasound, orbital computed tomography, clinical symptoms, and serum thyroxine and TRAb underpinned diagnoses. This record belongs to a study of T cells in Graves' hyperthyroidism and ophthalmopathy. Study in general: The blood sample was taken at first diagnosis, before treatment began.

This chain uses TRBV12-5 with TRBJ1-2, with D unresolved. Sequencing was carried out using blood. This clonotype was sampled from a woman in her thirties with Graves' ophthalmopathy. Here the CDR3 DNA reads TGTGCTAGTGGTCAGTACGGGTATGGCTACACCTTC. Translated, it gives CASGQYGYGYTF.